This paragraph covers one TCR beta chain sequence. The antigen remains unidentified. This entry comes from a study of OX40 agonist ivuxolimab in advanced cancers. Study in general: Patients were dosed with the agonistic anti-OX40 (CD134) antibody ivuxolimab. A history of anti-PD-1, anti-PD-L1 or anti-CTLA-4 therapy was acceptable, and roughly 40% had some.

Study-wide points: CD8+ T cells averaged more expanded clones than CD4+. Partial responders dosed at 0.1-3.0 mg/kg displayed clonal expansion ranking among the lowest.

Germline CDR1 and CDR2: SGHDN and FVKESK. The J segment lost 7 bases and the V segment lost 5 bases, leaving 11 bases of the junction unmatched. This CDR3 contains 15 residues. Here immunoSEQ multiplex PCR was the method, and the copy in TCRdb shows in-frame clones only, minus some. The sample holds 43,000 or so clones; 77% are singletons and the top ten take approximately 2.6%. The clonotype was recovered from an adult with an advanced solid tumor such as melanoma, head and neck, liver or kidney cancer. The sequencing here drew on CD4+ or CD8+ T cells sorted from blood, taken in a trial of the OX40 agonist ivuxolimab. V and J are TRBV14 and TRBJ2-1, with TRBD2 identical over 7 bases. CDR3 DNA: TGTGCCAGCAGCATCCGAGCGGGAATGGGGAATGAGCAGTTCTTC. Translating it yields CASSIRAGMGNEQFF.